This passage covers 25 T cell receptor beta chains from one sample sequenced in a study of T cell responses to AZD1222 COVID-19 vaccine. TCRdb's copy holds only in-frame clones and misses some; the assay was immunoSEQ multiplex PCR. The sample lists some 180,000 clones, about nine tenths seen once, with roughly 6% in the top ten. The sample in question was peripheral blood, obtained on day 0 of AZD1222 vaccination. Every receptor here comes from an adult in good health.

This clone was seen only once. The chain uses TRBV5-1 and TRBJ2-5, with 7 bases aligning to TRBD1. In germline, CDR1 is SGHRS, CDR2 YFSETQ. CDR3 length equals 13 residues. Trimming at V came to 3 bases and at J to 3 bases, leaving 2 bases not matched to a gene. CDR3 nucleotides: TGCGCCAGCAGCTCGGGACAGAAAGAGACCCAGTACTTC. Translation gives CASSSGQKETQYF.

About this clone itself: Compared with germline, one end of the junction differs, possibly owing to a read error. The CDR3 spells CASSFTGANSEAFF. The CDR3 region has the DNA TGTGCCAGCAGCTTTACAGGGGCGAACTCTGAAGCTTTCTTT. The V gene is TRBV11-2, the J gene TRBJ1-1; 7 positions agree with TRBD1. The CDR3 is made up of 14 amino acids. Looked up from germline, CDR1 is SGHAT and CDR2 is FQNNGV.

This clone appeared a single time. This rearrangement joins TRBV24-1 to TRBJ1-2; possibly TRBD1 for D (6 bases). The ends were cut back, 4 bases at V and 5 bases at J, with 13 bases in the middle. Germline V gene lookup returns CDR1 KGHDR and CDR2 SFDVKD. The CDR3 spans 14 residues. This CDR3 is CATSETGDRYGYTF. CDR3 sequence (DNA): TGTGCCACCAGTGAGACAGGCGATAGGTATGGCTACACCTTC.

The chain combines TRBV5-6 with TRBJ1-6; the D is unclear. The CDR3 length is 17 residues. Germline V gene data show CDR1 as SGHDT and CDR2 as YYEEEE. Trimming took 3 bases from V and 0 from J, leaving 13 bases between them. The CDR3 spells CASSSRRISSYNSPLHF. Here the CDR3 DNA reads TGTGCCAGCAGCTCGCGACGGATAAGCTCCTATAATTCACCCCTCCACTTT.

The gene calls are TRBV19 and TRBJ1-6; D is unresolved. The CDR3 is made up of 15 amino acids. V dropped 7 bases and J dropped 6 bases, with 16 bases sitting between them. In germline, CDR1 is LNHDA, CDR2 SQIVND (reference sequence). In DNA form, the CDR3 reads TGTGCCAGTAACCCCGGCCAGCTCCTTAATTCACCCCTCCACTTT. Translated: CASNPGQLLNSPLHF. The entire variable domain, with the rest obtained from reference TRBV19 and TRBJ1-6, is as follows: DGGITQSPKYLFRKEGQNVTLSCEQNLNHDAMYWYRQDPGQGLRLIYYSQIVNDFQKGDIAEGYSVSREKKESFPLTVTSAQKNPTAFYLCASNPGQLLNSPLHFGNGTRLTVT.

The chain joins TRBV4-3 to TRBJ1-4, with D possibly being TRBD1 (5 bases). Germline-derived CDR1 and CDR2 are LGHNA and YSLEER. The CDR3 is 16 amino acids. V was trimmed by 0 bases and J by 3 bases, leaving 11 bases between them. CDR3 residues: CASSQDWRDPNEKLFF. As DNA, the CDR3 is TGCGCCAGCAGCCAAGATTGGAGGGACCCTAATGAAAAACTGTTTTTT.

This clone occurred a few times. The genes are TRBV28 and TRBJ2-3; 7 nucleotides line up with TRBD2. The CDR3 spans 19 residues. V lost 7 bases, J lost 2 bases, and 21 bases stayed unmatched. The germline gives CDR1 MDHEN, CDR2 SYDVKM. DNA for the CDR3: TGTGCCAGCATCCTTCGCCGGACTAGAATTACGGAACCCACAGATACGCAGTATTTT. This encodes CASILRRTRITEPTDTQYF.

J is TRBJ2-1 and V is TRBV6-6; no firm D call. CDR3 length: 13 amino acids. Per the germline V gene, CDR1 is MNHNY and CDR2 is SVGAGI (reference sequence). V was pared by 2 bases and J by 3 bases, with 5 bases between. As DNA, the CDR3 is TGTGCCAGCAGTTACAGGGACTACAATGAGCAGTTCTTC. Its translation: CASSYRDYNEQFF.

J is TRBJ1-2 and V is TRBV29-1; no reliable D call. CDR3 length: 13 amino acids. Trimming removed 7 bases from V and 3 bases from J, with 15 bases in between. Per the germline V gene, CDR1 is SQVTM and CDR2 is ANQGSEA. CDR3 sequence: CSADGPSDYGYTF. The CDR3 DNA follows: TGCAGCGCCGACGGCCCCAGTGACTATGGCTACACCTTC.

This clone was seen a few times. V and J are TRBV30 and TRBJ1-6; D unclear. V lost 6 bases and J lost 11, with 17 bases in between. Germline V gene lookup returns CDR1 GTSNPN and CDR2 SVGIG (reference sequence). This CDR3 contains 13 residues. The CDR3 sequence is CACSGAEGTPLHF. In DNA form, the CDR3 reads TGTGCCTGTTCCGGCGCCGAAGGGACACCCCTCCACTTT.

The chain joins TRBV3-1 (or the pseudogene TRBV3-2) to TRBJ1-5; TRBD1 might be the D (5 bases). CDR3 length: 16 residues. CDR1 and CDR2 (germline): LGHDT, YNNKEL (reference sequence). The germline V and J ends were trimmed by 1 base and 2 bases, with 12 bases remaining between them. CDR3: CASSQGRQGGNQPQHF. CDR3 in DNA: TGTGCCAGCAGCCAAGGTCGGCAGGGCGGCAATCAGCCCCAGCATTTT.

The chain is built from TRBV7-8 and TRBJ1-1; possibly TRBD1 for D (5 bases). Germline V lookup: CDR1 SGHVS, CDR2 FQNEAQ. The CDR3 extends over 15 amino acids. The V and J ends lost 5 bases and 4 bases respectively, with 17 bases between them. The CDR3 here is CASSPTWQGGTEAFF. In DNA form, the CDR3 reads TGTGCCAGCAGCCCAACCTGGCAGGGTGGCACTGAAGCTTTCTTT.

The genes are TRBV28 and TRBJ2-7; possible D gene TRBD1, 6 bases. V was cut by 7 bases and J by 0 bases, with 16 bases left in between. The germline CDR1 and CDR2 sequences are MDHEN and SYDVKM. The CDR3 covers 15 residues. The CDR3 nucleotides are TGTGCCAGCAACCCTGGGGGCAGTCGCTCCTACGAGCAGTACTTC. This translates into CASNPGGSRSYEQYF. Variable domain in full (rest from reference TRBV28 and TRBJ2-7): DVKVTQSSRYLVKRTGEKVFLECVQDMDHENMFWYRQDPGLGLRLIYFSYDVKMKEKGDIPEGYSVSREKKERFSLILESASTNQTSMYLCASNPGGSRSYEQYFGPGTRLTVT.

The rearrangement links TRBV7-9 to TRBJ1-6; D is undetermined. Germline CDR1 is SEHNR and CDR2 is FQNEAQ (reference sequence). V dropped 2 bases and J dropped 8 bases, with 7 bases sitting between them. The CDR3 has 13 amino acids. CDR3 nucleotide sequence: TGTGCCAGCAGCTTATTGTTCGATTCACCCCTCCACTTT. Protein: CASSLLFDSPLHF.

This sequence joins TRBV7-2 and TRBJ2-7, with 10 bases identical to TRBD1. This CDR3 is built from 14 residues. Unmatched junction bases numbered 3, after V lost 5 bases and J lost 2 bases. Germline V CDR1 and CDR2: SGHTA, FQGNSA. This CDR3 is CASSLGQGAYEQYF. DNA of the CDR3: TGTGCCAGCAGCCTTGGACAGGGGGCCTACGAGCAGTACTTC.

The chain links TRBV28 to TRBJ2-1; no reliable D call. Germline CDR1 reads MDHEN; CDR2 reads SYDVKM. This CDR3 has 11 amino acids. V lost 6 bases, J lost 4 bases, and 4 bases lay in between. This chain's CDR3 is CASRSYNEQFF. CDR3 bases: TGTGCCAGCAGAAGTTACAATGAGCAGTTCTTC.

The rearrangement links TRBV28 to TRBJ2-3; D ambiguous. The CDR3 consists of 11 residues. CDR1 is MDHEN and CDR2 is SYDVKM in the germline V gene. Trimming took 5 bases from V and 3 from J, leaving 3 bases between them. For the CDR3, the DNA is TGTGCCAGCAGTCGGACAGATACGCAGTATTTT. Its protein is CASSRTDTQYF.

V usage is TRBV19 and J usage is TRBJ2-2; 11 bases match TRBD1. The germline V gene encodes CDR1 LNHDA and CDR2 SQIVND (reference sequence). V was clipped by 5 bases and J by 6 bases; unmatched bases: 8. The CDR3 spans 16 residues. The CDR3 sequence is CASSRDRGSVAGELFF. CDR3 coding DNA: TGTGCCAGTAGTCGGGACAGGGGGTCCGTCGCCGGGGAGCTGTTTTTT. The variable domain in full, completed from reference TRBV19 and TRBJ2-2, reads DGGITQSPKYLFRKEGQNVTLSCEQNLNHDAMYWYRQDPGQGLRLIYYSQIVNDFQKGDIAEGYSVSREKKESFPLTVTSAQKNPTAFYLCASSRDRGSVAGELFFGEGSRLTVL.

This chain uses TRBV15 with TRBJ1-5, with D uncertain. The CDR3 is made up of 15 amino acids. Germline V gene data show CDR1 as LNHNV and CDR2 as YYDKDF (reference sequence). The V gene lost 0 bases and the J gene lost 0 bases, with 6 bases spanning the gap. CDR3 in amino acids: CATSREAYSNQPQHF. The CDR3 nucleotides read TGTGCCACCAGCAGAGAAGCATATAGCAATCAGCCCCAGCATTTT.

The chain joins TRBV6-5 to TRBJ2-1, with TRBD2 matching 10 bases. CDR1 and CDR2 from the germline V gene are MNHEY and SVGAGI. V shed 5 bases, J shed 9 bases, and the junction held 10 bases outside the gene matches. The CDR3 extends over 15 amino acids. The CDR3 region is CASSIGLAATREQFF. CDR3 coding DNA: TGTGCCAGCAGTATAGGACTAGCGGCCACCCGTGAGCAGTTCTTC.

This clone was found once. The J gene is TRBJ2-2, the V gene TRBV5-1; D may be TRBD1 (6 bases). CDR3 length: 14 amino acids. Germline V gives CDR1 SGHRS, CDR2 YFSETQ. V was pared by 1 base and J by 6 bases, with 10 bases between. DNA of the CDR3: TGCGCCAGCAGCTTGAATCCAGGGGCCGGGGAGCTGTTTTTT. Protein product: CASSLNPGAGELFF.

The CDR3 protein is CASSPLLGQGGEQPQHF. For the CDR3, the DNA is TGTGCCAGCAGTCCCCTCCTGGGACAGGGTGGAGAACAGCCCCAGCATTTT. The V gene is TRBV6-2 or TRBV6-3, the J gene TRBJ1-5; 9 nucleotides match TRBD1. CDR1 is MNHEY and CDR2 is SVGEGT in the germline V gene. The J segment lost 7 bases and the V segment lost 5 bases, leaving 15 bases of the junction unmatched. This CDR3 spans 17 amino acids.

This sequence joins TRBV14 and TRBJ1-4, with D uncertain. This CDR3 has 12 amino acids. V was trimmed by 0 bases and J by 11 bases, leaving 7 bases between them. Germline CDR1 reads SGHDN; CDR2 reads FVKESK. Written as DNA, the CDR3 is TGTGCCAGCAGCCAAGAATCAAGGAAACTGTTTTTT. Its translation: CASSQESRKLFF.

The chain couples TRBV6-5 to TRBJ2-7; no clear D gene. The CDR3 totals 13 residues. V dropped 1 base and J dropped 6 bases, with 10 bases sitting between them. Per the germline V gene, CDR1 is MNHEY and CDR2 is SVGAGI. The CDR3 nucleotides are TGTGCCAGCAGTTACTGGGCATCGGGCGAGCAGTACTTC. Amino acids: CASSYWASGEQYF.

The genes are TRBV5-6 and TRBJ2-7; D unclear. Trimming took 1 base from V and 0 from J, leaving 8 bases between them. This CDR3 is built from 14 residues. The germline gives CDR1 SGHDT, CDR2 YYEEEE. CDR3 nucleotides: TGTGCCAGCAGCTTGTGGGCAGCCTCCTACGAGCAGTACTTC. Protein: CASSLWAASYEQYF.